This TCR beta chain was recovered during a study of blood T cell repertoires in COVID-19. Germline lookup yields CDR1 SGHRS and CDR2 YFSETQ. CDR3 length equals 14 residues. V was pared by 4 bases and J by 4 bases, with 5 bases of the junction left unmatched. TCRdb's copy holds only in-frame clones and misses some; the assay was immunoSEQ multiplex PCR. The sample records 200,000 to 250,000 clones, around four fifths being singletons. As concerns this clone: Within the sample, other DNA sequences also encode this same CDR3.

This chain uses TRBV5-1 with TRBJ1-2, with 9 bases aligning to TRBD1. The material sequenced was PBMCs or T cells enriched from blood (not recorded which). The receptor was derived from a man aged 35 to 55 who had recovered from COVID-19. DNA for the CDR3: TGCGCCAGCAGCCCGGGACAGGGCCCCTATGGCTACACCTTC. Protein product: CASSPGQGPYGYTF.